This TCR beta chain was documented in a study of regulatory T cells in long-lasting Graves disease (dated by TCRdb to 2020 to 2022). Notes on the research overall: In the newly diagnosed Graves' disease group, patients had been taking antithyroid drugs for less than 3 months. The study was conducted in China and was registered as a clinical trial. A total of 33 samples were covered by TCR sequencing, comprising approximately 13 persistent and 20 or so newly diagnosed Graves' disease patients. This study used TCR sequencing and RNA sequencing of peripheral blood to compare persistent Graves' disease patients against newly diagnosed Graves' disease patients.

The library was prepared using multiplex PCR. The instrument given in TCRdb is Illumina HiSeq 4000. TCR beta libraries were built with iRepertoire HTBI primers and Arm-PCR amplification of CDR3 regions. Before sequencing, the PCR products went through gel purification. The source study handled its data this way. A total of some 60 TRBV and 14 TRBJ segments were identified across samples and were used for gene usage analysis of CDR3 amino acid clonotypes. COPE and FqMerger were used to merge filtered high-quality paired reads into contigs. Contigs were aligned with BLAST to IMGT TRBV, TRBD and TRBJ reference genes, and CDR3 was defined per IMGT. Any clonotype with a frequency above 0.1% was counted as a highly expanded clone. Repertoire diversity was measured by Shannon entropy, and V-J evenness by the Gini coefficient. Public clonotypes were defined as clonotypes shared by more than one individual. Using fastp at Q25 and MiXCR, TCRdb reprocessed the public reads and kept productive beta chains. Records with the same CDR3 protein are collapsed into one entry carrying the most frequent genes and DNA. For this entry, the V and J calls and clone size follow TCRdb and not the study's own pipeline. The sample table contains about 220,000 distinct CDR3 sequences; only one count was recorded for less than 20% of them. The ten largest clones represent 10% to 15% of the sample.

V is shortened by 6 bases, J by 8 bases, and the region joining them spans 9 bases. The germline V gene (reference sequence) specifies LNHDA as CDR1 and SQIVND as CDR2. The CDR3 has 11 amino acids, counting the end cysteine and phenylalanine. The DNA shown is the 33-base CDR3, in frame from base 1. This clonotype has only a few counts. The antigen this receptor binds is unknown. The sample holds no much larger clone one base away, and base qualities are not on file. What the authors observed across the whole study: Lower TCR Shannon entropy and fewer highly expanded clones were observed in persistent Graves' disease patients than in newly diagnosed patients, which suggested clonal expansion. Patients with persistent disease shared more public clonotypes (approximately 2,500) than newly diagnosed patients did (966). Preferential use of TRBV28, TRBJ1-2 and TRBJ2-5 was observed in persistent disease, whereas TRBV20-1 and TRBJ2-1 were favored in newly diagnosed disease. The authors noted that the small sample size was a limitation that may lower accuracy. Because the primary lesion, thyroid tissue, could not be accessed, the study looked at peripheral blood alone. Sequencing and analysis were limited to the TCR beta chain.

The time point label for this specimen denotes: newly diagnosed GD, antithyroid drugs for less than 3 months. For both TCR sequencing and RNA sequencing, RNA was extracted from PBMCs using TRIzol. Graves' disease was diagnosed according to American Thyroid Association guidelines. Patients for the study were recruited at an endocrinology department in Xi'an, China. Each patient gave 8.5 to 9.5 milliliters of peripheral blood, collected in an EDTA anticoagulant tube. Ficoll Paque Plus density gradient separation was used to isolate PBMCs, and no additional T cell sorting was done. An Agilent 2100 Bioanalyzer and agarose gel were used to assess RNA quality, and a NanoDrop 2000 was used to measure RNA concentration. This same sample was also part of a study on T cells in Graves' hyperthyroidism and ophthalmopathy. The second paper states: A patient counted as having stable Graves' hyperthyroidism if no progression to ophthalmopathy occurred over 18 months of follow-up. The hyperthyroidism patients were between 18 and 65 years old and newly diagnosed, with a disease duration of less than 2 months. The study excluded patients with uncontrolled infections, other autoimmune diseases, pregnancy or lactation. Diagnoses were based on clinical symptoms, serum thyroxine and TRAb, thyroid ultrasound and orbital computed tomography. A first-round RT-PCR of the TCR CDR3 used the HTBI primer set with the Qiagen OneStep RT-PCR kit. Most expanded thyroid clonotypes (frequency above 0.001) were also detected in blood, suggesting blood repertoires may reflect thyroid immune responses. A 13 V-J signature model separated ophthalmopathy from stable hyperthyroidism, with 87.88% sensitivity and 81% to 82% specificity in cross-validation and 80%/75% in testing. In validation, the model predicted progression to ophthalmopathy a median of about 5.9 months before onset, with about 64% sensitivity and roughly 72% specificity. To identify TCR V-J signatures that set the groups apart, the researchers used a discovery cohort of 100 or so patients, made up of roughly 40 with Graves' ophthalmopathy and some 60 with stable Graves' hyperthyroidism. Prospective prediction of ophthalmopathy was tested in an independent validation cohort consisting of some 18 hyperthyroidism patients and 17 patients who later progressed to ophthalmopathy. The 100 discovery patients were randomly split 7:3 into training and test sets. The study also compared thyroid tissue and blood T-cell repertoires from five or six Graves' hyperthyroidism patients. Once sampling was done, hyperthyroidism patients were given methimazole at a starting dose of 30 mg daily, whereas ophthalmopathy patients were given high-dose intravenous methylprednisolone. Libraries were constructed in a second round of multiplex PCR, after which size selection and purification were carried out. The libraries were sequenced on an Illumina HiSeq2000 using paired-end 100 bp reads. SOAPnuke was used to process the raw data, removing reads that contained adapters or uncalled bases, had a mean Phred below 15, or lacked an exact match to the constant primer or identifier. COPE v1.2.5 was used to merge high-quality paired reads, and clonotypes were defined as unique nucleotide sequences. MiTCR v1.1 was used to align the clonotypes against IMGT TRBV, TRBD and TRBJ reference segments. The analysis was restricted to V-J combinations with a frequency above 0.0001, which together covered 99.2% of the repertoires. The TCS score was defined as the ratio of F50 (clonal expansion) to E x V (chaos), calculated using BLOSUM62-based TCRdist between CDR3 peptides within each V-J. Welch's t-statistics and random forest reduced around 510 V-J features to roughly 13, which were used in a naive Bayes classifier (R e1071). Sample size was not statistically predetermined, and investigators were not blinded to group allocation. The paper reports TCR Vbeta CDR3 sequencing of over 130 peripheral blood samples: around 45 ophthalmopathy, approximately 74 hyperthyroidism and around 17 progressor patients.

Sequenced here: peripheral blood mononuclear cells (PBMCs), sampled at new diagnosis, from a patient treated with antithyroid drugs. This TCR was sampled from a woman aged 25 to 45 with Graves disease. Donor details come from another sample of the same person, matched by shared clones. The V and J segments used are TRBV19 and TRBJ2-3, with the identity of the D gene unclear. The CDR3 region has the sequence CASRHSGTQYF. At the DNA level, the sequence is TGTGCCAGTAGACATAGTGGTACGCAGTATTTT.